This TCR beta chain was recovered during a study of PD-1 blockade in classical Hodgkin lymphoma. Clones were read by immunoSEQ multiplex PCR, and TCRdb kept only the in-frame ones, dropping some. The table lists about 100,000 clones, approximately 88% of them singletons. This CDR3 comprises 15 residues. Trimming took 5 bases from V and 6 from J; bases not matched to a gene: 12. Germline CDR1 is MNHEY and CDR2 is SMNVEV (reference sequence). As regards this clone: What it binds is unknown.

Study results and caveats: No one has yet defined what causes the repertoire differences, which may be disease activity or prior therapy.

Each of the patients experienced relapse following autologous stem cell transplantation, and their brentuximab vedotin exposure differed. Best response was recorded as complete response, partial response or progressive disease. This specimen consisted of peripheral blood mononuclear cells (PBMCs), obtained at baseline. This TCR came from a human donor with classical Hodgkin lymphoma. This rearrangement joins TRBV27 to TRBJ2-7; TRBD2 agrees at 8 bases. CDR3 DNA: TGTGCCAGCAGTCCTCCCACGGGACTAGGGCGCGAGCAGTACTTC. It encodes CASSPPTGLGREQYF.